This entry lists 30 T cell receptor beta chains sequenced from one sample in a study of T-cell reconstitution after alpha-beta-depleted transplantation in children. A TCRbeta library incorporating unique molecular identifiers was prepared. TCRdb re-called the PCR reads through MiXCR, storing one row per CDR3 protein. Here the sample spans around 340,000 distinct CDR3 sequences, 10% to 15% being singletons. The starting material was PBMCs, obtained from the stem cell graft. The origin of the receptors is a human donor who donated a stem cell graft to a child with Fanconi anemia.

In this sample, this clonotype turned up a few times. V gene TRBV7-8 combines with J gene TRBJ2-3; the match to TRBD2 covers 8 bases. This CDR3 has 15 amino acids. The V gene end was trimmed by 1 base and the J gene end by 3 bases; junction bases not matched to a gene: 3. In germline, CDR1 is SGHVS, CDR2 FQNEAQ. CDR3 region: CASSLVQRGTDTQYF. The CDR3 coding sequence is TGTGCCAGCAGCTTAGTTCAGCGGGGGACAGATACGCAGTATTTT.

Note on this clonotype: This may come from a read error, since a much larger clone is one base off. The gene calls are TRBV9 and TRBJ1-1; D possibly corresponds to TRBD1 (5 bases). Germline CDR1 is SGDLS and CDR2 is YYNGEE. Trimming shortened V by 3 bases and J by 1 base, and 10 bases separated the two germline ends. This CDR3 comprises 14 residues. CDR3 residues: CASSADGGNTEAFF. CDR3 bases: TGTGCCAGCAGCGCAGACGGGGGGAACACTGAAGCTTTCTTT.

DNA for the CDR3: TGTGCCAGCAGTTCCGACGGGACTCGGCAGCCCCAGCATTTT. This gives the protein CASSSDGTRQPQHF. The chain is built from TRBV12-3 or TRBV12-4 and TRBJ1-5; possible D gene TRBD1, 5 bases. CDR3 length: 14 residues. V was trimmed by 4 bases and J by 7 bases, leaving 14 bases between them.

In the case of this clonotype: A read error may explain this, as a much larger clone is one base away. CDR3 sequence: CSGRSRTEQGFQETQYF. In DNA, the CDR3 is TGCAGTGGTAGAAGCCGCACAGAACAGGGGTTCCAAGAGACCCAGTACTTC. This chain uses TRBV20-1 with TRBJ2-5, with 7 bases fitting TRBD1. CDR3 length: 17 amino acids. The V gene's germline CDR1 is DFQATT and CDR2 SNEGSKA (reference sequence).

This clonotype was observed a handful of times. The chain links TRBV27 to TRBJ2-7; the match to TRBD1 covers 7 bases. The CDR3 runs 14 residues. Germline V lookup: CDR1 MNHEY, CDR2 SMNVEV (reference sequence). Germline trimming cut 4 bases from V and 5 bases from J; bases unmatched to any gene: 8. The CDR3 nucleotides read TGTGCCAGCAGTTACCACACAGGGGCCCACGAGCAGTACTTC. It yields the protein CASSYHTGAHEQYF.

The CDR3 nucleotides read TGTGCCAGCAGTCTCCAGGGGGCGGCCGGGGAGCTGTTTTTT. The encoded protein is CASSLQGAAGELFF. J is TRBJ2-2 and V is TRBV12-3 or TRBV12-4; 8 bases align to TRBD1. The CDR3 runs 14 residues. Unmatched junction bases numbered 5, after V lost 5 bases and J lost 6 bases.

This clonotype showed up many times. V gene TRBV2 combines with J gene TRBJ2-3, with 7 bases matching TRBD2. Germline loops: CDR1 SNHLY, CDR2 FYNNEI. The CDR3 runs to 15 residues. V shed 3 bases and J 5 bases; nucleotides not matched to a gene: 8. DNA of the CDR3: TGTGCCAGCAGTGATTCCAGCGGGGTGGGAGATACGCAGTATTTT. Amino acids: CASSDSSGVGDTQYF.

The table lists this clonotype with many counts. J is TRBJ2-1 and V is TRBV12-3 or TRBV12-4; 9 nucleotides agree with TRBD2. This CDR3 has 16 residues. Losses at the gene ends were 5 bases for V and 5 bases for J; bases not matched to a gene: 10. CDR3 coding DNA: TGTGCCAGCAGTCCCCTTGGAGCGGGGGGCGACAATGAGCAGTTCTTC. Translated: CASSPLGAGGDNEQFF.

In this sample, this clonotype turned up a few times. This chain joins TRBV5-4 and TRBJ2-3; the D gene is possibly TRBD1 (6 bases). Trimming stripped 2 bases from V and 2 bases from J, with 12 bases between. Per germline, CDR1 SGHNT and CDR2 YYREEE (reference sequence). The CDR3 has 15 amino acids. Written as DNA, the CDR3 is TGTGCCAGCAGCTTAGGGGGATCCCTCACAGATACGCAGTATTTT. Protein: CASSLGGSLTDTQYF.

This clonotype came up many times. The V and J genes are TRBV4-3 and TRBJ1-2; 7 bases fit TRBD1. The CDR3 is made up of 15 amino acids. The V gene end was trimmed by 0 bases and the J gene end by 4 bases; junction bases not matched to a gene: 5. CDR1 and CDR2 (germline): LGHNA, YSLEER. CDR3 sequence (DNA): TGCGCCAGCAGCCAAGATGACAGGGAGGCCTATGGCTACACCTTC. This codes for CASSQDDREAYGYTF.

This clonotype occurred once. The chain is built from TRBV2 and TRBJ2-7; 9 positions match TRBD1. There are 15 residues in the CDR3. The V and J ends lost 6 bases and 0 bases, in that order; junction bases with no gene match: 6. In germline, CDR1 is SNHLY, CDR2 FYNNEI. The CDR3 nucleotides read TGTGCCAGCAGGCGACCGGGACAGGGCTCCTACGAGCAGTACTTC. Protein sequence: CASRRPGQGSYEQYF.

This clonotype showed up just a few times. The chain couples TRBV20-1 to TRBJ1-6, with D possibly matching TRBD1 (6 bases). Trimming removed 3 bases from V and 5 bases from J, with 14 bases in between. The germline gives CDR1 DFQATT, CDR2 SNEGSKA (reference sequence). The CDR3 consists of 15 residues. Here the CDR3 reads CSARVPGADNSPLHF. Here the CDR3 DNA reads TGCAGTGCTAGGGTCCCAGGGGCCGATAATTCACCCCTCCACTTT.

CDR3 residues: CASQGWSGQPQHF. The CDR3 DNA reads TGTGCCAGTCAGGGGTGGTCGGGCCAGCCCCAGCATTTT. This rearrangement joins TRBV12-3 or TRBV12-4 to TRBJ1-5, with TRBD1 as a possible D gene (6 bases). This CDR3 is built from 13 residues. Between the trimmed V and J ends, which lost 9 bases and 7 bases, there was a span of 16 bases.

The chain uses TRBV5-1 and TRBJ1-2; 8 nucleotides agree with TRBD1. Germline lookup yields CDR1 SGHRS and CDR2 YFSETQ. This CDR3 is 15 amino acids long. V was clipped by 0 bases and J by 8 bases; unmatched bases: 9. Here the CDR3 reads CASSLGGQEVRGYTF. The CDR3 DNA follows: TGCGCCAGCAGCTTGGGGGGACAGGAGGTGCGGGGCTACACCTTC.

The DNA of the CDR3 is TGCGCCAGCAGCCCTACAGGGGGGGGCGAGGAAGCTTTCTTT. Amino acids: CASSPTGGGEEAFF. The rearrangement uses TRBV4-3 and TRBJ1-1, with TRBD1 matching 8 bases. The CDR3 loop spans 14 amino acids. Germline CDR1 LGHNA, CDR2 YSLEER. V trimming: 4 bases; J trimming: 8 bases; junction bases outside the gene matches: 9.

V gene TRBV20-1 combines with J gene TRBJ1-2; no firm D call. This CDR3 is built from 13 residues. Trimming stripped 6 bases from V and 3 bases from J, with 14 bases between. Germline-derived CDR1 and CDR2 are DFQATT and SNEGSKA (reference sequence). The CDR3 reads CSAPGVVDYGYTF. CDR3 nucleotide sequence: TGCAGTGCCCCGGGAGTTGTAGACTATGGCTACACCTTC.

This clonotype was detected many times. This sequence joins TRBV20-1 and TRBJ1-5, with D hard to call. CDR1 and CDR2 (germline): DFQATT, SNEGSKA (reference sequence). Trimming left V 6 bases short and J 3 bases short, with 12 bases between. The CDR3 is made up of 13 amino acids. The CDR3 DNA reads as TGCAGTGCCAACCGGGATATCAATCAGCCCCAGCATTTT. This translates into CSANRDINQPQHF.

V and J are TRBV7-9 and TRBJ2-7; 9 bases line up with TRBD1. In germline, CDR1 is SEHNR, CDR2 FQNEAQ (reference sequence). The ends lost 5 bases at V and 1 base at J; junction bases unmatched: 6. The CDR3 sequence is 15 residues long. The CDR3 sequence: CASSGRDRESYEQYF. The CDR3 DNA is TGTGCCAGCAGCGGCCGGGACAGGGAGTCCTACGAGCAGTACTTC.

This clonotype was recorded a few times. The junction departs from germline at one end; a sequencing error may be responsible. J is TRBJ1-2 and V is TRBV11-2, with TRBD1 matching 9 bases. Germline lookup yields CDR1 SGHAT and CDR2 FQNNGV. CDR3 length equals 13 residues. The CDR3 coding sequence is TGTGCCAGCAGCGCCGACAGGGGGACGGAGGAGAACTTC. It specifies CASSADRGTEENF.

This clonotype was counted between two and nine times. The chain carries TRBV20-1 and TRBJ1-2, with D perhaps TRBD1 (6 bases). V was pared by 6 bases and J by 4 bases, with 33 bases between. CDR3 size: 19 residues. Germline lookup yields CDR1 DFQATT and CDR2 SNEGSKA (reference sequence). CDR3 bases: TGCAGTGCCCGAGCCGGGGGCGCAAACAGGGCGCGGTATGGCTATGGCTACACCTTC. Protein: CSARAGGANRARYGYGYTF.

This clonotype was counted ten times or more. The rearrangement uses TRBV25-1 and TRBJ1-1; 8 bases agree with TRBD1. The CDR3 consists of 15 residues. Looked up from germline, CDR1 is MGHDK and CDR2 is SYGVNS. V shed 7 bases and J 1 base; nucleotides not matched to a gene: 8. CDR3 residues: CASKRQGARNTEAFF. The CDR3 bases are TGTGCCAGCAAGCGGCAGGGGGCGCGGAACACTGAAGCTTTCTTT.

V is TRBV6-2 or TRBV6-3 and J is TRBJ1-6; no clear D. Trimming removed 1 base from V and 8 bases from J, with 6 bases in between. This CDR3 has 13 amino acids. CDR1 is MNHEY, CDR2 SVGEGT, per germline. CDR3 sequence reads: CASSYFGDSPLHF. For the CDR3, the DNA is TGTGCCAGCAGTTACTTCGGAGATTCACCCCTCCACTTT.

This clonotype was seen only a few times. This chain links TRBV10-3 with TRBJ1-1; possible D gene TRBD1, 6 bases. V shed 2 bases and J shed 1 base, with 11 bases lying between them. The CDR3 length is 15 residues. In germline, CDR1 is ENHRY, CDR2 SYGVKD. The CDR3 sequence is CAISEPGQKNTEAFF. The CDR3 coding sequence is TGTGCCATCAGTGAGCCTGGACAGAAGAACACTGAAGCTTTCTTT.

In nucleotides, the CDR3 is TGTGCCAGCAGCCCAGGGTGGCGGTCAGATACGCAGTATTTT. Residues: CASSPGWRSDTQYF. The chain couples TRBV7-9 to TRBJ2-3, with D perhaps TRBD1 (5 bases). The CDR3 runs to 14 residues. With 5 bases removed from V and 4 bases from J, the gap between germline ends came to 13 bases. Germline V lookup: CDR1 SEHNR, CDR2 FQNEAQ (reference sequence). Looking up the rest from reference TRBV7-9 and TRBJ2-3 gives the full variable domain: DTGVSQNPRHKITKRGQNVTFRCDPISEHNRLYWYRQTLGQGPEFLTYFQNEAQLEKSRLLSDRFSAERPKGSFSTLEIQRTEQGDSAMYLCASSPGWRSDTQYFGPGTRLTVL.

This clonotype was picked up a small number of times. The chain recombines TRBV9 with TRBJ2-7, with D uncertain. CDR3 length: 15 amino acids. Germline V lookup: CDR1 SGDLS, CDR2 YYNGEE. V lost 2 bases to trimming and J lost 2 bases, with 14 bases between them. The CDR3, as DNA: TGTGCCAGCAGCGTGACCCTTCGAAGGGCCTACGAGCAGTACTTC. Residues: CASSVTLRRAYEQYF.

This clonotype was detected many times. The gene calls are TRBV6-5 and TRBJ1-1; D is uncertain. The V gene lost 2 bases and the J gene lost 2 bases, with 18 bases spanning the gap. CDR1 and CDR2 (germline): MNHEY, SVGAGI. This CDR3 has 17 residues. This chain's CDR3 is CASSYVGRAAKNTEAFF. CDR3 coding DNA: TGTGCCAGCAGTTACGTAGGCCGGGCCGCTAAAAACACTGAAGCTTTCTTT.

This clonotype was seen only once. The chain employs TRBV29-1 and TRBJ2-5, with 9 nucleotides matching TRBD2. This CDR3 has 14 residues. Trimming at V came to 6 bases and at J to 2 bases, leaving 7 bases not matched to a gene. Germline V lookup: CDR1 SQVTM, CDR2 ANQGSEA. CDR3 in amino acids: CSVVSGSGQETQYF. The DNA of the CDR3 is TGCAGCGTCGTTAGCGGGAGCGGGCAAGAGACCCAGTACTTC.

This sequence joins TRBV5-5 and TRBJ1-2, with D perhaps TRBD1 (6 bases). The CDR3 has 14 amino acids. CDR1 is SGHKS and CDR2 is YYEKEE in the germline V gene (reference sequence). Trimming shortened V by 4 bases and J by 4 bases, and 14 bases separated the two germline ends. CDR3 region: CASSPGGGGYGYTF. The CDR3 DNA sequence: TGTGCCAGCAGCCCCGGTGGAGGGGGCTATGGCTACACCTTC.

Only a few counts were recorded for this clonotype. The chain joins TRBV5-4 to TRBJ1-3; D unresolved. The CDR3 length is 17 residues. The germline CDR1 and CDR2 sequences are SGHNT and YYREEE (reference sequence). V lost 4 bases and J lost 2, with 19 bases in between. In nucleotides, the CDR3 is TGTGCCAGCAGCCTGGGAATACAGCCGTCCCCTGGAAACACCATATATTTT. Translating it yields CASSLGIQPSPGNTIYF.

This clonotype showed up many times. The V and J genes are TRBV5-1 and TRBJ2-6, with TRBD2 identical over 8 bases. This CDR3 spans 18 amino acids. After removal of 5 bases from V and 0 bases from J, the junction contained 10 bases not matched to a gene. Germline V gene lookup returns CDR1 SGHRS and CDR2 YFSETQ. This CDR3 is CASSIGSGALSGANVLTF. The CDR3 DNA is TGCGCCAGCAGTATAGGTAGCGGGGCCCTCTCTGGGGCCAACGTCCTGACTTTC.